These 18 T cell receptor beta chains were sequenced from one sample in a study of shared clonotypes between healthy human individuals. TCRdb keeps only in-frame clones here, not all; method: immunoSEQ multiplex PCR. The repertoire includes fewer than 150,000 clones, approximately 70% of them detected once, and 20% to 25% sits in the top ten. The sequencing sample was made of memory CD8+ T cells sorted from blood. Subset defined: CD45RO+ cells pooled with CCR7-negative TemRA cells. The receptors shown here come from a woman in her twenties or thirties in good health.

The chain joins TRBV10-3 to TRBJ2-7; D possibly corresponds to TRBD1 (5 bases). CDR3 length: 13 amino acids. V was trimmed by 10 bases and J by 2 bases, leaving 15 bases between them. Germline CDR1 reads ENHRY; CDR2 reads SYGVKD. CDR3 loop: CATARGGTYEQYF. CDR3 DNA: TGTGCCACGGCTAGGGGCGGAACCTACGAGCAGTACTTC.

This clone appeared once. J is TRBJ2-2 and V is TRBV4-1; D tentatively fits TRBD1 or TRBD2 (5 bases each). Germline CDR1 is MGHRA and CDR2 is YSYEKL. The germline V and J ends were trimmed by 4 bases and 5 bases, with 8 bases remaining between them. The CDR3 covers 13 residues. CDR3 amino acids: CASSPGRTGELFF. CDR3 coding DNA: TGCGCCAGCAGCCCGGGACGGACCGGGGAGCTGTTTTTT.

This clone has at least ten counts. V gene TRBV4-2 combines with J gene TRBJ2-2, with 11 positions matching TRBD2. J gave up 3 bases and V 4 bases, and 1 base lay outside the gene matches. Germline CDR1 is LGHNA and CDR2 is YNFKEQ. CDR3 size: 15 residues. This CDR3 is CASSPLAGDTGELFF. The CDR3, as DNA: TGTGCCAGCAGCCCACTAGCGGGAGACACCGGGGAGCTGTTTTTT.

V usage is TRBV10-3 and J usage is TRBJ2-3; 11 nucleotides line up with TRBD2. V lost 9 bases to trimming and J lost 11 bases; unmatched junction nucleotides: 10. This CDR3 comprises 13 residues. CDR1 ENHRY and CDR2 SYGVKD come from the germline V gene. The CDR3 reads CAILTSGSLVQYF. The CDR3 DNA reads TGTGCCATACTTACTAGCGGGAGTTTGGTGCAGTATTTT.

The chain employs TRBV7-8 and TRBJ2-7; the match to TRBD2 covers 7 bases. V shed 6 bases, J shed 6 bases, and the junction held 5 bases outside the gene matches. The CDR3 runs 12 residues. CDR1 and CDR2 from the germline V gene are SGHVS and FQNEAQ. The CDR3 reads CASSPWGGEQYF. CDR3 nucleotide sequence: TGTGCCAGCAGTCCCTGGGGGGGCGAGCAGTACTTC. The full variable domain, rest sourced from reference TRBV7-8 and TRBJ2-7, is GAGVSQSPRYKVAKRGQDVALRCDPISGHVSLFWYQQALGQGPEFLTYFQNEAQLDKSGLPSDRFFAERPEGSVSTLKIQRTQQEDSAVYLCASSPWGGEQYFGPGTRLTVT.

The chain carries TRBV27 and TRBJ1-2, with D possibly TRBD1 on 5 matching bases. The CDR3 runs to 13 residues. Germline V gene data show CDR1 as MNHEY and CDR2 as SMNVEV (reference sequence). Trimming removed 6 bases from V and 2 bases from J, with 10 bases in between. The chain's CDR3 is CASRARGNYGYTF. In nucleotides, the CDR3 is TGTGCCAGCAGAGCGAGGGGAAACTATGGCTACACCTTC.

The genes are TRBV19 and TRBJ1-1; no firm D call. The CDR3 spans 13 residues. Trimming removed 5 bases from V and 5 bases from J, with 12 bases in between. Germline V gene sequence: CDR1 LNHDA, CDR2 SQIVND (reference sequence). CDR3 DNA: TGTGCCAGTAGTCCCCACCTACGGACTGAAGCTTTCTTT. Its protein product is CASSPHLRTEAFF.

This clone has a single count. The chain joins TRBV2 to TRBJ1-2; D ambiguous. Trimming cost V 1 base and J 2 bases, with 11 bases left between them. Germline V lookup: CDR1 SNHLY, CDR2 FYNNEI. The CDR3 totals 15 residues. The CDR3 region is CASSEVGPRNYGYTF. The CDR3 DNA follows: TGTGCCAGCAGTGAAGTTGGCCCCAGGAACTATGGCTACACCTTC.

V gene TRBV6-5 combines with J gene TRBJ2-7; 8 bases are a match to TRBD1. Germline CDR1 reads MNHEY; CDR2 reads SVGAGI. The CDR3 is made up of 14 amino acids. The junction had 10 bases not matched to a gene; V was cut back by 10 bases and J by 2 bases. The DNA for the CDR3 is TGTGCCACTAGGGGGACAGGCAAAACCTACGAGCAGTACTTC. Protein: CATRGTGKTYEQYF.

As concerns this clone: This specimen includes other DNA sequences encoding the same CDR3. This chain links TRBV27 with TRBJ2-2, with 14 bases aligning to TRBD2. The CDR3 spans 18 residues. Germline V lookup: CDR1 MNHEY, CDR2 SMNVEV (reference sequence). The trim removed 4 bases at V and 4 bases at J, leaving 8 bases unmatched. CDR3 coding DNA: TGTGCCAGCAGTTCCCGGACTAGCGGGAGGTTTGGCACCGGGGAGCTGTTTTTT. Encoded protein: CASSSRTSGRFGTGELFF.

This clone was seen many times. The chain joins TRBV5-1 to TRBJ2-6; 8 bases fit TRBD2. Losses at the gene ends were 3 bases for V and 3 bases for J; bases not matched to a gene: 11. This CDR3 region has 18 residues. Per germline, CDR1 SGHRS and CDR2 YFSETQ. Here the CDR3 reads CASSWLPGGPVGANVLTF. As DNA, the CDR3 is TGCGCCAGCAGCTGGCTGCCGGGAGGGCCAGTTGGGGCCAACGTCCTGACTTTC.

The count of this clone is one. This chain uses TRBV6-6 with TRBJ1-2, with 10 bases aligning to TRBD1. The CDR3 has 14 residues. The germline gives CDR1 MNHNY, CDR2 SVGAGI (reference sequence). Trimming at V came to 5 bases and at J to 2 bases, leaving 2 bases not matched to a gene. The CDR3 DNA is TGTGCCAGCAGTGACAGGGGGCCCAACTATGGCTACACCTTC. This encodes CASSDRGPNYGYTF.

Many counts were recorded for this clone. This chain uses TRBV25-1 with TRBJ1-5, with D perhaps matching TRBD1 (5 bases). Deletions cut 4 bases from V and 3 bases from J, with 10 bases between. Germline V gene sequence: CDR1 MGHDK, CDR2 SYGVNS. The CDR3 contains 14 residues. This chain's CDR3 is CASSGSGPNQPQHF. The CDR3, as DNA: TGTGCCAGCAGTGGTTCAGGGCCCAATCAGCCCCAGCATTTT.

This clone is labeled medium-sized. This CDR3 is also generated by other DNA sequences in the sample. The rearrangement uses TRBV6-6 and TRBJ2-7; a possible D gene is TRBD2 (5 bases). Germline V gene sequence: CDR1 MNHNY, CDR2 SVGAGI (reference sequence). CDR3 length: 13 residues. Trimming removed 4 bases at V and 7 bases at J, with 14 bases between. Here the CDR3 reads CASSSGLLGEQYF. CDR3 sequence (DNA): TGTGCCAGCAGTTCCGGACTTCTCGGGGAGCAGTACTTC.

The chain links TRBV11-3 to TRBJ1-1; D is unresolved. Trimming left V 0 bases short and J 4 bases short, with 6 bases between. Germline-derived CDR1 and CDR2 are SGHNT and YENEEA. This CDR3 region has 13 residues. The CDR3 reads CASSLDGSTEAFF. The CDR3 DNA reads TGTGCCAGCAGCTTAGACGGGAGCACTGAAGCTTTCTTT.

The J gene is TRBJ2-1, the V gene TRBV15; D might be TRBD1 (6 bases). The CDR3 loop spans 15 amino acids. CDR1 is LNHNV and CDR2 is YYDKDF in the germline V gene (reference sequence). With 3 bases removed from V and 2 bases from J, the gap between germline ends came to 11 bases. CDR3 loop: CATSSEAGAYNEQFF. In nucleotides, the CDR3 is TGTGCCACCAGCAGTGAAGCAGGGGCCTACAATGAGCAGTTCTTC.

V gene TRBV7-8 combines with J gene TRBJ2-7, with D possibly matching TRBD1 (5 bases). V lost 5 bases and J 5 bases, leaving 19 bases between the germline ends. Germline V gives CDR1 SGHVS, CDR2 FQNEAQ. The CDR3 totals 15 residues. The CDR3 loop is CASSDSGKRVHEQYF. DNA of the CDR3: TGTGCCAGCAGCGACTCAGGGAAACGCGTTCACGAGCAGTACTTC.

This clone was seen more than once but under ten times. The V and J genes are TRBV6-4 and TRBJ2-4, with D unclear. The V gene lost 2 bases and the J gene lost 5 bases, with 7 bases spanning the gap. The CDR3 is 13 residues long. Germline lookup yields CDR1 MRHNA and CDR2 SNTAGT. The CDR3 here is CASSDAPENIQYF. The CDR3 bases are TGTGCCAGCAGTGACGCGCCAGAAAACATTCAGTACTTC.